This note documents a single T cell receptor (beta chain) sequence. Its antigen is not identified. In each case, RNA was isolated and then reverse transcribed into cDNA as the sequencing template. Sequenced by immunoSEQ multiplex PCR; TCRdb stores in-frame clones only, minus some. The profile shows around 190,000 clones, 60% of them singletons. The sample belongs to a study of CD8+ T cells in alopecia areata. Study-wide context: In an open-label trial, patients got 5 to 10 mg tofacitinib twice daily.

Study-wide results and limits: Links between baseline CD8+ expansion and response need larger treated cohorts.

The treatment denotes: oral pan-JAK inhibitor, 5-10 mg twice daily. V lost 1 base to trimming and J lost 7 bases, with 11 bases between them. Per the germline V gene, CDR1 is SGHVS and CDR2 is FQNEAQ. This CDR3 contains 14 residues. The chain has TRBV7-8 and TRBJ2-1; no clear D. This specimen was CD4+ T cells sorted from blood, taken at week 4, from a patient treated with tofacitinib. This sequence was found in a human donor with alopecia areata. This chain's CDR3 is CASSLVGFGNEQFF. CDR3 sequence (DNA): TGTGCCAGCAGCTTAGTTGGCTTCGGGAATGAGCAGTTCTTC.